These T cell receptor beta chains were read from a single sample in a study of T cells in Graves' hyperthyroidism and ophthalmopathy. TCRdb recomputed calls from the multiplex PCR reads with MiXCR, one row per CDR3 protein. This table has about 700,000 distinct CDR3 sequences, around 15% appearing once. The sample taken for sequencing was blood. The receptors originated from a woman aged 18 to 35 with Graves' hyperthyroidism. CDR3s include the opening cysteine and the closing phenylalanine or tryptophan. A D gene is named only where the DNA matches it firmly. Size values are once, few and many counts, or a class for expanded clones, and some rows have none.

V gene	D gene	J gene	clone size	CDR3 DNA	CDR3 protein
TRBV11-1	-	TRBJ2-5	many	TGTGCCAGCAGCCTCGATGTGGCTCGGAGGGAGACCCAGTACTTC	CASSLDVARRETQYF
TRBV2	-	TRBJ2-7	-	TGTGCCAGCAGTTTCGCCTTGGGCGGGGAGCAGTACTTC	CASSFALGGEQYF
TRBV2	-	TRBJ2-2	many	TGTGCCAGCAGTGCGGGCGGGGAGCTGTTTTTT	CASSAGGELFF
TRBV2	-	TRBJ2-2	many	TGTGCCTCAACCGGGCTAGGCTTGAACACCGGGGAGCTGTTTTTT	CASTGLGLNTGELFF
TRBV28	-	TRBJ1-1	many	TGTGCCAGCAGGCCGGGCTGGAACACTGAAGCTTTCTTT	CASRPGWNTEAFF
TRBV3-1	-	TRBJ1-1	few	TGTGCCAGCGGGCCCGAAAAGCGGATGACTGAAGCTTTCTTT	CASGPEKRMTEAFF
TRBV18	TRBD2	TRBJ2-3	many	TGTGCCAGCTCACCAACCCGGGAGGGAGGAGATACGCAGTATTTT	CASSPTREGGDTQYF
TRBV18	TRBD2	TRBJ2-1	many	TGTGCCAGCTCACCACCCCAGAGCGGGAGGGATGAGCAGTTCTTC	CASSPPQSGRDEQFF
TRBV28	-	TRBJ2-1	-	TGTGCCAGCACCGACCGGGGGAACCAACTCTACAATGAGCAGTTCTTC	CASTDRGNQLYNEQFF
TRBV10-3	TRBD2	TRBJ2-1	-	TGTGCCATCAGTGAGTCTTCGACTAGCCTTGACAATGAGCAGTTCTTC	CAISESSTSLDNEQFF
TRBV6-2/TRBV6-3	TRBD2	TRBJ2-1	-	TGTGCCAGCAGTTACCCCTCTCGGGAGGGCCCCTTTAGCTCCTACAGTGAGCAGTTCTTC	CASSYPSREGPFSSYSEQFF
TRBV7-9	-	TRBJ2-5	many	TGTGCCAGCAGCTTAGCCTTTGGCTCGGGAAGGGATGGGGAGACCCAGTACTTC	CASSLAFGSGRDGETQYF
TRBV19	TRBD1	TRBJ1-5	-	TGTGCCAGTAGCAGCACAGGGGGCGCGGCGTTTCAGCCCCAGCATTTT	CASSSTGGAAFQPQHF
TRBV20-1	-	TRBJ2-1	many	TGCAGTGCCACCGCGCCGCCGGGGTACAATGAGCAGTTCTTC	CSATAPPGYNEQFF
TRBV30	-	TRBJ1-1	many	TGTGCCTGGAGTTCATCTAGTTGGGAGGTCATGAACACTGAAGCTTTCTTT	CAWSSSSWEVMNTEAFF
TRBV15	TRBD2	TRBJ2-2	-	TGTGGAAGCGGGACCCGGAACACCGGGGAGCTGTTTTTT	CGSGTRNTGELFF
TRBV28	TRBD2	TRBJ2-7	many	TGTGCCAGCAGTCTCCCGGGACTAGCCTACGAGCAGTACTTC	CASSLPGLAYEQYF
TRBV6-1	TRBD1	TRBJ2-3	few	TGTGCCAGCAGTGAAGCCCAGGGGCAGGGGGCAGATACGCAGTATTTT	CASSEAQGQGADTQYF
TRBV19	TRBD1	TRBJ1-5	-	TGTGCCAGTAGCGTGGACAGGGAGGGCTATCAGCCCCAGCATTTT	CASSVDREGYQPQHF
TRBV7-9	-	TRBJ2-3	many	TGTGCCAGCAGCTTACGTCACAGGGTCCCAGATACGCAGTATTTT	CASSLRHRVPDTQYF
TRBV20-1	-	TRBJ1-1	many	TGCAGTGCTAGGGGTGATCCCGGGCGGGCTTTCTTT	CSARGDPGRAFF
TRBV7-2	-	TRBJ2-3	many	TGTGCCAGCAGCTGGAGGCGTTCCACAGATACGCAGTATTTT	CASSWRRSTDTQYF
TRBV7-9	TRBD2	TRBJ2-1	many	TGTGCCAGCAGCTTAGCGTTCGTGCGGGAGGATCCCTACAATGAGCAGTTCTTC	CASSLAFVREDPYNEQFF
TRBV4-1	-	TRBJ1-3	-	TGCGCCAGCAGCCAACTACTCTCCACAGGTCCTGGTGGAAACACCATATATTTT	CASSQLLSTGPGGNTIYF
TRBV6-5	-	TRBJ1-1	few	TGTGCCAGCAGTTACGCCGATCCCGGTTCCGGTACTGAAGCTTTCTTT	CASSYADPGSGTEAFF
TRBV28	-	TRBJ2-1	many	TGTGCCAGCAGGCGGACACCTATGCCCAATGAGCAGTTCTTC	CASRRTPMPNEQFF
TRBV3-1	-	TRBJ2-1	many	TGTGCCAGCAGTGAAGTCCTATCCTACAATGAGCAGTTCTTC	CASSEVLSYNEQFF
TRBV20-1	TRBD1	TRBJ1-4	-	TGCAGTGCTACGTCTGCGACAGGGGATGAAAAACTGTTTTTT	CSATSATGDEKLFF
TRBV2	-	TRBJ1-1	-	TGTGCCAGCAGTGATGGACTGATGAACACTGAAGCTTTCTTT	CASSDGLMNTEAFF
TRBV28	TRBD2	TRBJ2-1	many	TGTGCCAGCAGACAGTGGCTAGCGGGATACAATGAGCAGTTCTTC	CASRQWLAGYNEQFF
TRBV7-9	-	TRBJ2-4	few	TGTGCCAGCAGCGGCTCCCGGGGGGCCAAAAACATTCAGTACTTC	CASSGSRGAKNIQYF
TRBV12-3/TRBV12-4	-	TRBJ2-5	many	TGTGCCAGCACCTTTCAGGGGGGGGGGAAAGAGACCCAGTACTTC	CASTFQGGGKETQYF
TRBV20-1	-	TRBJ2-1	-	TGCAGTGCTATACCAACTAGGGGAAGCGACAATGAGCAGTTCTTC	CSAIPTRGSDNEQFF
TRBV15	TRBD1	TRBJ2-7	few	TGTGCCACCAGCAGTCCCGACAGGGGGCTTCACGAGCAGTACTTC	CATSSPDRGLHEQYF
TRBV20-1	-	TRBJ1-2	-	TGCAGTGCTTCTCGGCCCTCACCGGACAGCTATGGCTACACCTTC	CSASRPSPDSYGYTF
TRBV5-1	TRBD2	TRBJ2-7	many	TGCGCCAGCAGCTTCTCACTAGCGGCGTACGAGCAGTACTTC	CASSFSLAAYEQYF
TRBV29-1	-	TRBJ2-3	many	TGCAGCGTATCAGGAATAGGAGCCACGACAGATACGCAGTATTTT	CSVSGIGATTDTQYF
TRBV4-1	-	TRBJ1-1	few	TGCGCCAGCAGACCAGACAGGTGGAGCACTGAAGCTTTCTTT	CASRPDRWSTEAFF
TRBV30	-	TRBJ1-2	few	TGTGCGCAAAATCGGGCGGGCGGTGGCTACACCTTC	CAQNRAGGGYTF
TRBV7-2	-	TRBJ2-7	few	TGTGCCAGCAGCTTAGTTCCGGGGCAGGACTCCTACGAGCAGTACTTC	CASSLVPGQDSYEQYF
TRBV30	TRBD2	TRBJ2-5	many	TGTGCCTGGAGGCGACTAGCGGGAGGGGGGGAGACCCAGTACTTC	CAWRRLAGGGETQYF
TRBV7-9	-	TRBJ2-5	-	TGTGCCAGCACCCTAAGTGGAGAGACCCAGTACTTC	CASTLSGETQYF
TRBV7-2	-	TRBJ2-3	many	TGTGCCAGCAGCCTGGACCGCGGGGATACGCAGTATTTT	CASSLDRGDTQYF
TRBV10-2	-	TRBJ2-1	few	TGCGCCAGTAACGAACAGGGAGCCCCCCCCTACAATGAGCAGTTCTTC	CASNEQGAPPYNEQFF
TRBV7-3	TRBD2	TRBJ2-1	many	TGTGCCAGCAGCTTAACGGGACTAGCGGACGGCTACAATGAGCAGTTCTTC	CASSLTGLADGYNEQFF
TRBV9	-	TRBJ1-3	-	TGTGCCAGCAGCGACGAGATAGGGCAGCCCTCTGGAAACACCATATATTTT	CASSDEIGQPSGNTIYF
TRBV6-5	-	TRBJ2-7	many	TGTGCCAGCAGTTACTCCCGCGGTTTTCCCTACGAGCAGTACTTC	CASSYSRGFPYEQYF
TRBV6-2/TRBV6-3	-	TRBJ1-3	-	TGTGCCAGCAGTTACGGCAGGGAACCCTCTGGAAACACCATATATTTT	CASSYGREPSGNTIYF
TRBV6-2/TRBV6-3	-	TRBJ1-6	many	TGTGCCAGCAGTTACGCAAGGGCTACGGGTTCACCCCTCCACTTT	CASSYARATGSPLHF
TRBV20-1	-	TRBJ2-1	few	TGCAGTGCTAGCCGGCTGGCGGGGGAGCAGTTCTTC	CSASRLAGEQFF
TRBV4-1	TRBD2	TRBJ2-7	few	TGCGCCAGCAGCCGACTAGCGGGAGGTAAAGAGCAGTACTTC	CASSRLAGGKEQYF
TRBV18	-	TRBJ1-3	few	TGTGCCAGCTCACCATCAGGAGGGTCCATCTCTGGAAACACCATATATTTT	CASSPSGGSISGNTIYF
TRBV18	-	TRBJ2-7	many	TGTGCCAGCTCATCGGCAGGTCCTACCTACGAGCAGTACTTC	CASSSAGPTYEQYF
TRBV18	-	TRBJ2-7	-	TGTGCCAGCTCACCTTCCCTTGGGCAGCGGTCTCACTACGAGCAGTACTTC	CASSPSLGQRSHYEQYF
TRBV7-9	-	TRBJ1-6	-	TGTGCCAGCAGCTACACAGGCCGATATTCACCCCTCCACTTT	CASSYTGRYSPLHF
TRBV20-1	-	TRBJ2-7	many	TGCAGTGCTAGAGACAGGTGGACCTACGAGCAGTACTTC	CSARDRWTYEQYF
TRBV24-1	-	TRBJ2-7	many	TGTGCCACCAGTGACCCCAGCGACCGGTCGTCCGAGCAGTACTTC	CATSDPSDRSSEQYF